The TCR beta chain under discussion was sequenced for a study of T cell repertoires in ileal Crohn's disease. In the study overall: Patients had a median 7.9-year disease duration, and less than 45% were active smokers. Overall study findings and caveats: Compared with CD4 T cells, sorted CD8 cells carried more expanded clones. Every patient over 26.8% clonality showed endoscopic recurrence.

V lost 5 bases and J lost 5, with 6 bases in between. Germline assignment: CDR1 MNHNS and CDR2 SASEGT. The CDR3 covers 11 residues. This clone was seen only a few times. Its specificity is unknown. The repertoire was sequenced with immunoSEQ multiplex PCR; TCRdb's copy has only in-frame clones and lacks some. The sample contains more than 11,000 clones, around 78% of which appear only once. The rearrangement joins TRBV6-1 to TRBJ1-2; D gene ambiguous. Specimen: ileal tissue. The TCR originated in an adult with Crohn's disease. CDR3 sequence: CASSSSYGYTF. The CDR3 DNA reads TGTGCCAGCAGTTCCTCGTATGGCTACACCTTC.